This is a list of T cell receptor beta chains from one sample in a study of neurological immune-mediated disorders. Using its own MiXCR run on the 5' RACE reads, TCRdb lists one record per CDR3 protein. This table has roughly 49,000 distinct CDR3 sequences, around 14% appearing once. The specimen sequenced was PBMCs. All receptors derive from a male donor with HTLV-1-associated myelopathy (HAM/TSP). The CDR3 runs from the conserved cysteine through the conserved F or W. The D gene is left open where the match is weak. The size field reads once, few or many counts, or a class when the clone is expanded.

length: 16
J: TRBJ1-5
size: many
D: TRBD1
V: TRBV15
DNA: TGTGCCACCAGCAGAACCAGGGGGCGAGGCGATCAGCCCCAGCATTTT
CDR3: CATSRTRGRGDQPQHF

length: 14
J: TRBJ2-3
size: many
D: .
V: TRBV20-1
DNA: TGCAGTGCCCACGATAGGCTAGTGGGCGATACGCAGTATTTT
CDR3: CSAHDRLVGDTQYF

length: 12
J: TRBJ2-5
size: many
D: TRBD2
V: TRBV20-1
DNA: TGCAGTGCTCCGGGGGGGGGGGAGACCCAGTACTTC
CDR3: CSAPGGGETQYF

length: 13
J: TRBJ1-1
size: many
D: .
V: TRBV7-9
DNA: TGTGCCAGCAGCTTTAAGGGGCTCGGGGAAGCTTTCTTT
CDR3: CASSFKGLGEAFF

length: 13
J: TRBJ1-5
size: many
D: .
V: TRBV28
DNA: TGTGCCAACCGGGGGAATAGCAATCAGCCCCAGCATTTT
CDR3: CANRGNSNQPQHF

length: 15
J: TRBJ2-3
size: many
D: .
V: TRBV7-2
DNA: TGTGCCAGCAGCCCCCGAAGGGTTATTACAGATACGCAGTATTTT
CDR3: CASSPRRVITDTQYF

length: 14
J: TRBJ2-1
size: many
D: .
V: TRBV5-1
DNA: TGCGCCAGCAGCTTGGAGAGCCTCTGGGCGGAACAGTTCTTC
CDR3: CASSLESLWAEQFF

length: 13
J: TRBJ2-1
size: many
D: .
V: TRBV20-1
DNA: TGCAGTGAACGGAGGAGCTCCTACAATGAGCAGTTCTTC
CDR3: CSERRSSYNEQFF

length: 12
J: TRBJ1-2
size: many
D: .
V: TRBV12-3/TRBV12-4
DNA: TGTGCCAGCCGGAGGGATAACTATGGCTACACCTTC
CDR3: CASRRDNYGYTF

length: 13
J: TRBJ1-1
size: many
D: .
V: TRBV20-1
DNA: TGCAGTTTAAAAGGGCCTTTGAACACTGAAGCTTTCTTT
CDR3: CSLKGPLNTEAFF

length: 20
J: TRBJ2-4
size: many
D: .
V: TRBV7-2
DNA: TGTGCCAGCAGCTTAGGGTCGGCAGGACAGAGGGCGGGGACCAAAAACATTCAGTACTTC
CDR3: CASSLGSAGQRAGTKNIQYF

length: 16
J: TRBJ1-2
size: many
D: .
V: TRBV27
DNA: TGTGCCAGCACGCCCGCTGGGAGCGCCCGTAACTATGGCTACACCTTC
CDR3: CASTPAGSARNYGYTF

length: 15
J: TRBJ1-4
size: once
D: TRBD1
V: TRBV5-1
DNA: TGCGCAAGCATAAAAACGACAGGGATAATAGAAAAACTGTTTTTT
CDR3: CASIKTTGIIEKLFF

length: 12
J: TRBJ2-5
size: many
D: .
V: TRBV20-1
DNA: TGCAGTGCTAGACGCAGCCAAGAGACCCAGTACTTC
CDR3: CSARRSQETQYF

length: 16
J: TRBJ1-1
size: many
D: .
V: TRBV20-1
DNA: TGCAGTGCTAGAGGCACAGCCCTCGGTGGGAACACTGAAGCTTTCTTT
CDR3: CSARGTALGGNTEAFF

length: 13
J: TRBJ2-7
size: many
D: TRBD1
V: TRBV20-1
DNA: TGCAGTGCTGCTCGGGACAGGGCTTACGAGCAGTACTTC
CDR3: CSAARDRAYEQYF

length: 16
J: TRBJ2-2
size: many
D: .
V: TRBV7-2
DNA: TGTGCCAGCAGCTTAGTTGGAGACATCAACACCGGGGAGCTGTTTTTT
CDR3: CASSLVGDINTGELFF

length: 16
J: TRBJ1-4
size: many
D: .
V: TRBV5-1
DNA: TGCGCCAGCAGCCCCGGGGGGGGCTGGTCTAATGAAAAACTGTTTTTT
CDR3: CASSPGGGWSNEKLFF

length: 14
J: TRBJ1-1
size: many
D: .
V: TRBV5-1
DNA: TGCGCCAGCAGCTTGGATAGCAGGAACACTGAAGCTTTCTTT
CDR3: CASSLDSRNTEAFF

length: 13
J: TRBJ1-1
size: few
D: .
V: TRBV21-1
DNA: TGTGCCAGCAGACCCGGACAGGGGTCTGAAGCTTTCTTT
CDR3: CASRPGQGSEAFF

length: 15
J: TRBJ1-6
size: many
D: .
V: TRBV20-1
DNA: TGCAGTGCTAGAGATATGAGGGGCTTTAGCTCACCCCTCCACTTT
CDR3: CSARDMRGFSSPLHF

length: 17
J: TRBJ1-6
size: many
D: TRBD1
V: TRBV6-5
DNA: TGTGCCAGCAGACCCCGGGACAGGGGCTCCTATAATTCACCCCTCCACTTT
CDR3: CASRPRDRGSYNSPLHF